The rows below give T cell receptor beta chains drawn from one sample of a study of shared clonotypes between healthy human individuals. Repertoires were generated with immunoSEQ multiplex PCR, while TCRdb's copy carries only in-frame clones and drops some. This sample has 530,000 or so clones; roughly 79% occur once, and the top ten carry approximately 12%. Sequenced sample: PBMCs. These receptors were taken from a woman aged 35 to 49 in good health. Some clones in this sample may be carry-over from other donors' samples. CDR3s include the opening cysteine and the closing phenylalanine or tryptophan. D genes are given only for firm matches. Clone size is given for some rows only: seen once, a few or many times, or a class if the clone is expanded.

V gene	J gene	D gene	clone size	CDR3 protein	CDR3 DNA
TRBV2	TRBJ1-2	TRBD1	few	CASREGQNYGYTF	TGTGCCAGCAGGGAGGGACAGAACTATGGCTACACCTTC
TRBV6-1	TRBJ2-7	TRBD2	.	CASSVGLVYEQYF	TGTGCCAGCAGTGTCGGACTAGTCTACGAGCAGTACTTC
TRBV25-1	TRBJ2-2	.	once	CASSVVGELFF	TGTGCCAGCAGTGTGGTCGGGGAGCTGTTTTTT
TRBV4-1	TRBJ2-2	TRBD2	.	CASSLEGLAGDSIGELFF	TGCGCCAGCAGCCTTGAGGGGCTAGCGGGAGATAGTATCGGGGAGCTGTTTTTT
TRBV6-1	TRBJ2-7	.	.	CASSEARGRDYEQYF	TGTGCCAGCAGTGAAGCTCGGGGGCGCGACTACGAGCAGTACTTC
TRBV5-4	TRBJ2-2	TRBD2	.	CASSPGLAGVMGELFF	TGTGCCAGCAGCCCGGGACTAGCGGGAGTAATGGGGGAGCTGTTTTTT
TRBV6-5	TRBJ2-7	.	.	CASSYGREPYEQYF	TGTGCCAGCAGTTACGGCAGGGAACCCTACGAGCAGTACTTC
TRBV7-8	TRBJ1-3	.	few	CASSRLPSSGNTIYF	TGTGCCAGCAGCCGTCTCCCCAGCTCTGGAAACACCATATATTTT
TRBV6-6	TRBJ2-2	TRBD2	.	CASSRTSGNTGELFF	TGTGCCAGCAGTCGGACTAGCGGGAACACCGGGGAGCTGTTTTTT
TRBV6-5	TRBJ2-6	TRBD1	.	CASSSYRGPGANVLTF	TGTGCCAGCAGTTCCTACAGGGGGCCAGGGGCCAACGTCCTGACTTTC
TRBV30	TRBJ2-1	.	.	CAWSSGGHNEQFF	TGTGCCTGGAGTTCCGGGGGGCACAATGAGCAGTTCTTC
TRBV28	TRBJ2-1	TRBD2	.	CASSYGLAGFRYNEQFF	TGTGCCAGCAGTTACGGACTAGCGGGATTTCGGTACAATGAGCAGTTCTTC
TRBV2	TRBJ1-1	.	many	CASSEYTEAFF	TGTGCCAGCAGTGAATACACTGAAGCTTTCTTT
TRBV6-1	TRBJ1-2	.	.	CASSENLGQRYYGYTF	TGTGCCAGCAGTGAAAATCTAGGACAGCGGTACTATGGCTACACCTTC
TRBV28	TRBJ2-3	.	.	CASTPSSGQTTDTQYF	TGTGCCAGCACCCCGAGCTCTGGCCAGACTACAGATACGCAGTATTTT
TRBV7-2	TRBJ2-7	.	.	CASSRIKAGSYEQYF	TGTGCCAGCAGCCGAATAAAGGCGGGTTCCTACGAGCAGTACTTC
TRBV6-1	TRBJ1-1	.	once	CASSSHRDTEAFF	TGTGCCAGCAGTTCCCACAGGGACACTGAAGCTTTCTTT
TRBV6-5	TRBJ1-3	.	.	CASSSPSGNTIYF	TGTGCCAGCAGTTCCCCCTCTGGAAACACCATATATTTT
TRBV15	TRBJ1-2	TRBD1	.	CATSRPTGTRGYTF	TGTGCCACCAGCAGACCGACAGGGACGAGGGGCTACACCTTC
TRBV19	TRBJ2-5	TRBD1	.	CASSISWTGVTETQYF	TGTGCCAGTAGTATTAGTTGGACAGGGGTTACGGAGACCCAGTACTTC
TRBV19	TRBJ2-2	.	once	CASSIRADTGELFF	TGTGCCAGTAGTATTAGGGCTGACACCGGGGAGCTGTTTTTT
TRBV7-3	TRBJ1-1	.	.	CASSLSSPPSEAFF	TGTGCCAGCAGCTTAAGTAGTCCCCCCTCTGAAGCTTTCTTT
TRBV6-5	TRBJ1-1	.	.	CASSYSVRGNTEAFF	TGTGCCAGCAGTTACTCGGTCAGGGGGAACACTGAAGCTTTCTTT
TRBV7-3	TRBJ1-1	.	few	CASSLDMNTEAFF	TGTGCCAGCAGCTTAGACATGAACACTGAAGCTTTCTTT
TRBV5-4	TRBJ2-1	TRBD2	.	CASSPGTSERPAYNEQFF	TGTGCCAGCAGTCCCGGGACTAGCGAGAGACCCGCATACAATGAGCAGTTCTTC